This T cell receptor (beta chain) was retrieved from a study of identical twins. This clonotype was recorded many times. Its antigen remains unknown. Trimming took 4 bases from V and 3 from J, leaving 16 bases between them. CDR3 length: 15 amino acids. Looked up from germline, CDR1 is SGHRS and CDR2 is YFSETQ. TCRdb re-called the 5' RACE reads with MiXCR, one entry per CDR3 protein. The sample yields roughly 630,000 distinct CDR3 sequences, just over 7% seen once. Study-level findings and limits: For zero-insertion analyses, partial confounding could come from invariant MAIT and iNKT cells.

These records were also assigned to another study, of yellow fever vaccine responses in identical twins.

The clonotype was recovered from a woman aged 18-35 years in good health. This chain connects TRBV5-1 to TRBJ1-2; D gene ambiguous. Specimen: PBMCs. CDR3 sequence (DNA): TGCGCCAGCAGCCCCCGGACGGCTGGAGACTATGGCTACACCTTC. Translating it yields CASSPRTAGDYGYTF.